These 2 T cell receptor beta chains share one sample of origin, sequenced in a study of technical replicates of blood from a few donors. The table came from immunoSEQ multiplex PCR; TCRdb's copy has only in-frame clones and leaves some out. The data contain 45,000 to 55,000 clones, 94% of them seen just once; the ten biggest clones take up 0.2% to 0.25%. Sequences were obtained from T cells isolated from PBMCs. The receptors were sampled from a human donor in good health.

The chain joins TRBV7-9 to TRBJ1-6; D not certain. The CDR3 covers 14 residues. Trimming shortened V by 4 bases and J by 13 bases, and 17 bases separated the two germline ends. Germline CDR1 SEHNR, CDR2 FQNEAQ (reference sequence). In DNA, the CDR3 is TGTGCCAGCAGCTCTATGGTTTTGTTCTCGCCCCTCCACTTT. This gives the protein CASSSMVLFSPLHF.

The V and J genes are TRBV6-5 and TRBJ2-7, with 11 bases identical to TRBD1. The length of the CDR3 is 14 residues. CDR1 and CDR2 (germline): MNHEY, SVGAGI. J was trimmed by 4 bases and V by 5 bases; bases with no gene match: 4. CDR3 protein: CASSLGTGGYEQYF. In DNA, the CDR3 is TGTGCCAGCAGTCTAGGGACAGGGGGTTACGAGCAGTACTTC.